This is a list of T cell receptor beta chains from one sample in a study of blood T cell repertoires in COVID-19. Clones were sequenced by immunoSEQ multiplex PCR, and TCRdb holds only the in-frame ones, with some missing. The sample contains about 62,000 clones, around 91% of which appear only once. Sequencing was performed on peripheral blood. Receptors originate from a woman between 55 and 75 years old with COVID-19, enrolled during active disease. Each CDR3 is given with its conserved first and last residue. A D gene is named only where the DNA matches it firmly. Only part of the rows carry a size: once, few, many, or a class if the clone is expanded.

v_gene	d_gene	j_gene	abundance	CDR3aa	CDR3nt
TRBV11-2	.	TRBJ1-1	.	CASSLGRGVDAEAFF	TGTGCCAGCAGCTTGGGACGGGGGGTTGATGCTGAAGCTTTCTTT
TRBV4-3	TRBD2	TRBJ2-1	.	CASSQVSASGIQFF	TGCGCCAGCAGCCAAGTGTCGGCTAGCGGGATCCAGTTCTTC
TRBV27	.	TRBJ2-4	.	CASSLLEAKNIQYF	TGTGCCAGCAGTTTATTGGAGGCCAAAAACATTCAGTACTTC
TRBV13	.	TRBJ2-4	few	CASSSPEAINIQYF	TGTGCCAGCAGCTCCCCCGAAGCGATCAACATTCAGTACTTC
TRBV1	.	TRBJ2-1	.	CTSSQEAGDYNEQFF	TGCACCAGCAGCCAAGAAGCGGGAGATTACAATGAGCAGTTCTTC
TRBV4-3	.	TRBJ2-2	.	CASSYSTPPGPGELFF	TGCGCCAGCAGCTACTCGACTCCACCCGGCCCCGGGGAGCTGTTTTTT
TRBV2	.	TRBJ2-1	.	CARPLKGNEQFF	TGTGCCAGGCCTCTGAAGGGGAATGAGCAGTTCTTC
TRBV13	TRBD2	TRBJ2-2	.	CASSFWREGSPGELFF	TGTGCCAGCAGCTTTTGGCGGGAGGGCTCCCCCGGGGAGCTGTTTTTT
TRBV5-4	TRBD1	TRBJ1-6	.	CASSSGQGGNSPLHF	TGTGCCAGCAGCTCAGGACAGGGTGGTAATTCACCCCTCCACTTT
TRBV2	TRBD2	TRBJ2-1	once	CASILAGSGDNEQFF	TGTGCCAGCATTCTAGCGGGAAGCGGGGACAATGAGCAGTTCTTC
TRBV24-1	TRBD1	TRBJ1-5	.	CATSDTDRGQPQHF	TGTGCCACCAGTGATACTGACAGGGGTCAGCCCCAGCATTTT
TRBV12-5	TRBD1	TRBJ1-1	.	CASGLVRTGGKIGTEAFF	TGTGCTAGTGGTTTGGTAAGGACAGGGGGCAAGATCGGCACTGAAGCTTTCTTT